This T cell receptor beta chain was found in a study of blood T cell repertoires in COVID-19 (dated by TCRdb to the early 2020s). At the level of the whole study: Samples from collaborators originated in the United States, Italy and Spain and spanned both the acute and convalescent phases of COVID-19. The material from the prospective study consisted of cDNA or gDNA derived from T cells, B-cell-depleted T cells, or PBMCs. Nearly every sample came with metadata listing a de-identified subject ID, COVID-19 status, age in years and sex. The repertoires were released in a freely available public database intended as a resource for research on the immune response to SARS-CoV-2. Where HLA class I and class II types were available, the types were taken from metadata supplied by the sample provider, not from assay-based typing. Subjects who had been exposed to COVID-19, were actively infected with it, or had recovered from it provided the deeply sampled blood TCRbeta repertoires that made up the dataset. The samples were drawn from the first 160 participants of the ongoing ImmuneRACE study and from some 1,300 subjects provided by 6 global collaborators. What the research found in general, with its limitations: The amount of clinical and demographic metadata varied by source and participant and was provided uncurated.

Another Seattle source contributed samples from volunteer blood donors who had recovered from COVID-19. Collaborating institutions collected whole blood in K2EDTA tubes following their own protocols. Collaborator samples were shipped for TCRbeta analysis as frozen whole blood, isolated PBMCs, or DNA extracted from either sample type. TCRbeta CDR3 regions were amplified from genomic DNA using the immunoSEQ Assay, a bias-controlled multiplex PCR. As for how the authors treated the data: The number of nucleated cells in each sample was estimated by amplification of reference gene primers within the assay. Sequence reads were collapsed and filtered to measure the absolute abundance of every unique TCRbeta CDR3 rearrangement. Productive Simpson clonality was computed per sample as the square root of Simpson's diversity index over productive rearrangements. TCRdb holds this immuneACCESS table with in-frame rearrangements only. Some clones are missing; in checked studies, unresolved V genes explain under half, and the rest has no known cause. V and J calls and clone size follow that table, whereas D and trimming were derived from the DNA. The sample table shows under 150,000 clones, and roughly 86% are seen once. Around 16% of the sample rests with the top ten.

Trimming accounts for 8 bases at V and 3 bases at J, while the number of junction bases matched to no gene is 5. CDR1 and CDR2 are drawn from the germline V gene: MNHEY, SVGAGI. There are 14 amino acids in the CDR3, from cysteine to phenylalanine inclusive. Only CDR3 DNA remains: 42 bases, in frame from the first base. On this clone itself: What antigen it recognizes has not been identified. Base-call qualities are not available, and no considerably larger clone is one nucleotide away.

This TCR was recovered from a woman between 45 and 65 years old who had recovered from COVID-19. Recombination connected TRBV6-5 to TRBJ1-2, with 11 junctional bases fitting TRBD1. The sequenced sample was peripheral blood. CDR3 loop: CASRGTGGDYGYTF. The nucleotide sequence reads TGTGCCAGCCGCGGGACAGGGGGTGACTATGGCTACACCTTC.